These T cell receptor beta chains were read from a single sample in a study of blood T cells in healthy people across ages. TCRdb analysed the 5' RACE reads with MiXCR anew, one entry per CDR3 protein. This table has about 1.8 million distinct CDR3 sequences, around half appearing once. Sequenced material: blood. The receptors derive from a woman between 40 and 55 years old in good health. The CDR3 runs from the conserved cysteine through the conserved F or W. A D gene is named only where the DNA matches it firmly. Clone size is shown for a subset of rows, as once, few, many or a class of expanded clone.

j_call v_call clone_size d_call cdr3_aa cdr3_nt
TRBJ2-3 TRBV12-3/TRBV12-4 few NA CASRLRVDTQYF TGTGCCAGCAGATTGCGGGTAGATACGCAGTATTTT
TRBJ1-1 TRBV4-1 NA NA CASSSKGPPDTEAFF TGCGCCAGCAGCTCGAAGGGACCCCCCGACACTGAAGCTTTCTTT
TRBJ1-1 TRBV6-2/TRBV6-3 NA NA CASSYSLGQNTEAFF TGTGCCAGCAGTTACTCTTTGGGCCAGAACACTGAAGCTTTCTTT
TRBJ1-3 TRBV5-8 NA NA CASSTYSGNTIYF TGTGCCAGCAGCACCTACTCTGGAAACACCATATATTTT
TRBJ2-7 TRBV29-1 NA TRBD1 CSVGQGRSYEQYF TGCAGCGTGGGACAGGGTAGATCCTACGAGCAGTACTTC
TRBJ1-2 TRBV29-1 NA NA CSVVTVHYGYTF TGCAGCGTTGTTACAGTGCACTATGGCTACACCTTC
TRBJ2-7 TRBV7-6 NA NA CASSPSIKVCEQYF TGTGCCAGCAGCCCCTCCATAAAGGTTTGCGAGCAGTACTTC
TRBJ1-1 TRBV4-2 NA NA CASSQDLAEAFF TGTGCCAGCAGCCAAGATCTCGCTGAAGCTTTCTTT
TRBJ1-5 TRBV5-1 NA NA CASSTTGTPDQPQHF TGCGCCAGCAGCACCACCGGGACACCAGATCAGCCCCAGCATTTT
TRBJ2-1 TRBV7-2 NA NA CASSLVKRLYNEQFF TGTGCCAGCAGCTTAGTGAAGAGGCTCTACAATGAGCAGTTCTTC
TRBJ1-2 TRBV7-9 NA NA CASSTGGASYGYTF TGTGCCAGTAGCACTGGGGGGGCAAGCTATGGCTACACCTTC
TRBJ1-5 TRBV20-1 few NA CSASTIITGVQPQHF TGCAGTGCTAGCACAATTATCACAGGAGTTCAGCCCCAGCATTTT
TRBJ2-5 TRBV20-1 NA TRBD2 CSADLASGGQETQYF TGCAGTGCTGACCTGGCTAGCGGGGGTCAGGAGACCCAGTACTTC
TRBJ1-5 TRBV6-6 NA NA CASSPQNEYRGQPQHF TGTGCCAGCAGTCCCCAGAACGAATACCGCGGTCAGCCCCAGCATTTT
TRBJ1-2 TRBV28 NA NA CASSFLAGYTF TGTGCCAGCAGTTTTCTAGCTGGCTACACCTTC
TRBJ2-5 TRBV27 NA NA CASSFRSRGETQYF TGTGCCAGCAGTTTTCGTTCCCGGGGGGAGACCCAGTACTTC
TRBJ2-1 TRBV2 NA TRBD2 CASSPSGGNNEQFF TGTGCCAGCAGTCCTAGCGGGGGAAACAATGAGCAGTTCTTC
TRBJ2-1 TRBV6-5 few NA CASSYGTDNSYNEQFF TGTGCCAGCAGTTACGGAACAGATAACTCCTACAATGAGCAGTTCTTC
TRBJ2-1 TRBV5-1 NA TRBD2 CASSPGLAGEDRYNEQFF TGCGCCAGCAGCCCGGGACTAGCGGGTGAGGACCGGTACAATGAGCAGTTCTTC
TRBJ1-1 TRBV7-9 NA NA CASSFPEARVNTEAFF TGTGCCAGCAGCTTCCCGGAAGCCCGGGTGAACACTGAAGCTTTCTTT
TRBJ2-5 TRBV6-2/TRBV6-3 few NA CASSYLGTKQETQYF TGTGCCAGCAGTTACCTCGGGACCAAACAAGAGACCCAGTACTTC
TRBJ2-2 TRBV27 many NA CASTTLGRYTGELFF TGTGCCAGCACCACCCTTGGACGTTACACCGGGGAGCTGTTTTTT
TRBJ2-3 TRBV21-1 NA NA CASSKEGTRTGNSRFSTDTQYF TGTGCCAGCAGCAAAGAGGGAACGCGGACAGGGAATTCCCGCTTTAGCACAGATACGCAGTATTTT
TRBJ2-1 TRBV3-1 NA NA CASSQDRRAVGQFF TGTGCCAGCAGCCAAGATCGGCGGGCCGTGGGGCAGTTCTTC
TRBJ2-5 TRBV4-3 many NA CASSQDRGNQETQYF TGCGCCAGCAGCCAAGATCGCGGTAACCAAGAGACCCAGTACTTC
TRBJ1-2 TRBV20-1 few NA CSAPLPQPYGYTF TGCAGTGCTCCCCTCCCTCAGCCGTATGGCTACACCTTC
TRBJ2-6 TRBV20-1 few TRBD1 CSARGSGLGQGDSGANVLTF TGCAGTGCTAGAGGATCGGGTCTGGGACAGGGCGACTCTGGGGCCAACGTCCTGACTTTC
TRBJ2-3 TRBV6-2/TRBV6-3 NA NA CASSYGGQWRTDTQYF TGTGCCAGCAGTTACGGGGGGCAGTGGCGCACAGATACGCAGTATTTT
TRBJ2-1 TRBV7-8 NA NA CASSSAVPPNYNEQFF TGTGCCAGCAGCTCAGCTGTGCCACCAAACTACAATGAGCAGTTCTTC
TRBJ2-3 TRBV7-3 NA NA CASSLTLTAADTQYF TGTGCCAGCAGCTTAACCTTAACGGCCGCAGATACGCAGTATTTT
TRBJ1-1 TRBV29-1 NA NA CSVVTWGVNTEAFF TGCAGCGTTGTAACTTGGGGGGTGAACACTGAAGCTTTCTTT
TRBJ2-3 TRBV7-3 NA NA CASRYPGGPFSDTQYF TGTGCCAGCAGGTATCCAGGGGGGCCCTTCTCAGATACGCAGTATTTT
TRBJ2-5 TRBV4-1 NA NA CASSQVTGPQETQYF TGCGCTAGCAGCCAAGTTACAGGGCCCCAAGAGACCCAGTACTTC
TRBJ2-1 TRBV20-1 NA NA CSARTALGSYNEQFF TGCAGTGCGAGGACCGCGTTAGGTTCCTACAATGAGCAGTTCTTC
TRBJ2-1 TRBV11-2 NA NA CASSLAPGRGRDNEQFF TGTGCCAGCAGCTTAGCCCCGGGCAGGGGACGGGACAATGAGCAGTTCTTC
TRBJ2-4 TRBV4-3 few NA CASSQGRTDIQYF TGCGCCAGCAGCCAAGGCAGAACGGACATTCAGTACTTC
TRBJ2-5 TRBV5-1 NA TRBD2 CASKSFEAYSGETQYF TGCGCCAGCAAGTCCTTCGAAGCCTATAGCGGGGAGACCCAGTACTTC
TRBJ2-7 TRBV7-8 NA TRBD1 CASSGQGIPRTYEQYF TGTGCCAGCAGCGGACAGGGGATCCCACGGACTTACGAGCAGTACTTC
TRBJ2-5 TRBV20-1 NA TRBD2 CSAPIAGGFQETQYF TGCAGTGCTCCGATAGCGGGGGGCTTTCAAGAGACCCAGTACTTC
TRBJ2-7 TRBV6-1 NA TRBD2 CASSLAHPIAGVSYEQYF TGTGCCAGCAGCCTAGCCCACCCGATAGCGGGGGTTTCCTACGAGCAGTACTTC
TRBJ1-2 TRBV6-5 few NA CASSYRGEGYTF TGTGCCAGCAGTTACCGTGGGGAGGGCTACACCTTC
TRBJ2-1 TRBV4-3 NA TRBD1 CASSQEDWDRAYGEQFF TGCGCCAGCAGCCAAGAGGATTGGGACAGGGCCTACGGTGAGCAGTTCTTC
TRBJ2-3 TRBV7-2 many NA CASSPLPGTSTDTQYF TGTGCCAGCAGCCCCCTCCCGGGGACTAGCACAGATACGCAGTATTTT
TRBJ2-6 TRBV2 few TRBD1 CASRRDRGASGANVLTF TGTGCCAGCAGACGCGACAGGGGCGCCTCTGGGGCCAACGTCCTGACTTTC
TRBJ1-2 TRBV7-2 NA NA CASSPWGSPPSGGYTF TGTGCCAGCAGCCCATGGGGGTCTCCACCCTCGGGAGGCTACACCTTC
TRBJ2-5 TRBV20-1 NA NA CSARVGGLLRETQYF TGCAGTGCTAGAGTCGGAGGACTCCTGCGGGAGACCCAGTACTTC
TRBJ2-1 TRBV6-1 NA NA CASSEPRRQFF TGTGCCAGCAGTGAACCGAGACGGCAGTTCTTC
TRBJ1-1 TRBV29-1 NA NA CSAATQSPRRTEAFF TGCAGCGCCGCGACCCAATCACCTAGGCGCACTGAAGCTTTCTTT
TRBJ2-5 TRBV7-2 once TRBD1 CASSLEGTGGNNEQYF TGTGCCAGCAGCTTAGAGGGGACAGGGGGAAACAATGAGCAGTACTTC
TRBJ2-5 TRBV6-4 NA NA CASSGGGANPTMEQYF TGTGCCAGCAGTGGAGGGGGGGCGAACCCCACCATGGAGCAGTACTTC
TRBJ2-5 TRBV12-3/TRBV12-4 NA NA CASSPQWNEQYF TGTGCCAGCAGTCCACAGTGGAATGAGCAGTACTTC
TRBJ1-2 TRBV18 NA TRBD1 CASSRTGLEGYTF TGTGCCAGCTCACGGACAGGACTCGAAGGCTACACCTTC